The TCR beta chain under discussion was sequenced for a study of graft-versus-host responses after intestinal transplantation. Looking at the study overall: Anti-thymocyte globulin induction preceded about 3 years of tacrolimus and steroid maintenance in all recipients.

V shed 4 bases, J shed 7 bases, and the junction held 13 bases outside the gene matches. The CDR3 runs to 15 residues. The V gene's germline CDR1 is SEHNR and CDR2 FQNEAQ (reference sequence). Libraries were prepared by immunoSEQ multiplex PCR; TCRdb keeps only in-frame clonotypes and omits some of them. The sample consists of about 120,000 clones, 93% of them appearing once. Worth noting for this clone: Its antigen is still unknown.

General study points: GvH clones detected in recipient marrow included some appearing first in ileum or blood. After transplant, early declines in HvG clones were associated with peak levels of circulating GvH clones. When patients had graft-donor T cell macrochimerism, their allografts held high graft-versus-host to host-versus-graft clonal ratios.

The sample here was unstimulated CD8+ T cells sorted from spleen or lymph node cells, taken before intestinal transplant. The rearrangement joins TRBV7-9 to TRBJ2-7, with 7 nucleotides matching TRBD2. The source is a human donor who received an intestinal transplant. CDR3 DNA: TGTGCCAGCAGCTCCATGGGGGGGGGAACGGGGGAGCAGTACTTC. It specifies CASSSMGGGTGEQYF.